Listed below are T cell receptor beta chains from one sample, sequenced in a study of T-cell memory formation after mild COVID-19. Each CDR3 protein gets one entry after TCRdb re-called the 5' RACE reads with MiXCR. The sample yields roughly 110,000 distinct CDR3 sequences, 14% seen once. The specimen sequenced was PBMCs or a T cell subset sorted from them (not recorded which). The origin of the receptors is a man aged 18-30 years who had mild COVID-19 (a few samples of this study predate the infection). Cell type and time point are not known. Each CDR3 is given with its conserved first and last residue. Fields, in order: D gene, V gene, CDR3 protein. A D gene is named only where the DNA matches it firmly.

D gene: TRBD1; V gene: TRBV5-4; CDR3 protein: CASSQGAPYGYTF
D gene: .; V gene: TRBV7-9; CDR3 protein: CASNNPKDLYGYTF
D gene: .; V gene: TRBV7-9; CDR3 protein: CARSALAGELFF
D gene: .; V gene: TRBV15; CDR3 protein: CATSRDRPDTQYF
D gene: .; V gene: TRBV5-1; CDR3 protein: CASSPRRVATYNEQFF
D gene: .; V gene: TRBV7-9; CDR3 protein: CASSPTGLEAFF
D gene: .; V gene: TRBV9; CDR3 protein: CASSPRDSGGDHEQYF
D gene: .; V gene: TRBV18; CDR3 protein: CASSLSGSHEQYF
D gene: .; V gene: TRBV7-9; CDR3 protein: CASSLGGTGTQYF
D gene: .; V gene: TRBV12-3/TRBV12-4; CDR3 protein: CASRGEGNTEAFF
D gene: TRBD1; V gene: TRBV27; CDR3 protein: CASSFRYRGYEKLFF
D gene: TRBD1; V gene: TRBV7-6; CDR3 protein: CASSLGSTGPHLHF
D gene: TRBD2; V gene: TRBV5-1; CDR3 protein: CASSSGLAGDRRYNEQFF
D gene: .; V gene: TRBV9; CDR3 protein: CASSPGLWNSPLHF
D gene: TRBD1; V gene: TRBV5-6; CDR3 protein: CASSLKTGASADTQYF
D gene: .; V gene: TRBV6-2/TRBV6-3; CDR3 protein: CASSWDDGGNQPQHF
D gene: .; V gene: TRBV6-6; CDR3 protein: CASNGVDQETQYF
D gene: TRBD1; V gene: TRBV13; CDR3 protein: CASSLGQGYYNEQFF
D gene: .; V gene: TRBV20-1; CDR3 protein: CSARERTDYEQYF
D gene: TRBD2; V gene: TRBV5-1; CDR3 protein: CASSLQERGNYNEQFF
D gene: .; V gene: TRBV7-9; CDR3 protein: CAGLRTGELFF
D gene: TRBD1; V gene: TRBV5-1; CDR3 protein: CASSYRLGQADTQYF
D gene: .; V gene: TRBV25-1; CDR3 protein: CASSEWSNEKLFF
D gene: .; V gene: TRBV11-2; CDR3 protein: CASSLGDSTDTQYF
D gene: .; V gene: TRBV5-4; CDR3 protein: CASSFGVSTGELFF
D gene: TRBD1; V gene: TRBV5-1; CDR3 protein: CASSGDRDGNTEAFF
D gene: .; V gene: TRBV9; CDR3 protein: CASSVWRSGELFF
D gene: TRBD2; V gene: TRBV7-9; CDR3 protein: CASSEKTSGEETQYF
D gene: .; V gene: TRBV12-3/TRBV12-4; CDR3 protein: CASSLATESGYTF
D gene: .; V gene: TRBV12-3/TRBV12-4; CDR3 protein: CASSRGTNTGELFF
D gene: TRBD2; V gene: TRBV15; CDR3 protein: CATSTTGLGTADTQYF
D gene: .; V gene: TRBV4-3; CDR3 protein: CASSQDRTNYNEQFF
D gene: .; V gene: TRBV4-1; CDR3 protein: CASTDGDEQYF
D gene: .; V gene: TRBV6-2/TRBV6-3; CDR3 protein: CASSYSVRSGSYNEQFF
D gene: TRBD1; V gene: TRBV7-9; CDR3 protein: CASSFLITGGQEKLFF
D gene: TRBD1; V gene: TRBV5-6; CDR3 protein: CASSFFSGTGAFQPQHF
D gene: .; V gene: TRBV5-5; CDR3 protein: CASSLTQGMMDTQYF
D gene: .; V gene: TRBV4-3; CDR3 protein: CASSQDLGASDTQYF
D gene: .; V gene: TRBV5-1; CDR3 protein: CASSLDRVVDTQYF
D gene: .; V gene: TRBV7-2; CDR3 protein: CASSLDGSSGNTIYF